Reported below is one TCR beta chain. Antigen: not known. The DNA ends 3 residues before the CDR3 does, and the rest of the CDR3 is filled in from the germline J gene. These data originate in a study of T cells in women clearing cervical HPV infection. The study, taken as a whole, reports: CIN3+ cases had significantly higher TCR repertoire richness than controls, but evenness did not differ.

The protocol was immunoSEQ multiplex PCR, while the TCRdb copy is restricted to in-frame clones and leaves out a portion. This listing includes 34,000 or so clones. In germline, CDR1 is GTSNPN, CDR2 SVGIG (reference sequence). V was shortened by 0 bases and J by 0 bases, with 12 bases between the two germline ends. The CDR3 length is 15 residues. This chain links TRBV30 with TRBJ2-7; no clear D gene. The receptor comes from a woman between 18 and 75 years old with a cervical HPV16 infection that either progressed to CIN3+ or cleared (not recorded which). Sequencing was carried out using blood buffy coat. The CDR3 region is CAWSVLVPGSYEQYF. The DNA read from the CDR3 is TGTGCCTGGAGTGTACTGGTACCAGGCTCCTACGAG.